The 5 T cell receptor beta chains below were found in one sample sequenced in a study of OX40 agonist ivuxolimab in advanced cancers. Assay used: immunoSEQ multiplex PCR; TCRdb lists only in-frame clones, some missing. The table shows 75,000 to 100,000 clones, with about 90% occurring only once. Here the sequenced sample was CD4+ or CD8+ T cells sorted from blood, taken in a trial of the OX40 agonist ivuxolimab. The receptors shown here come from an adult with an advanced solid tumor such as melanoma, head and neck, liver or kidney cancer.

The rearrangement joins TRBV6-4 to TRBJ1-5; D uncertain. Germline lookup yields CDR1 MRHNA and CDR2 SNTAGT. Trimming removed 0 bases at V and 0 bases at J, with 9 bases between. This CDR3 has 16 amino acids. CDR3 loop: CASSDSEQNSNQPQHF. CDR3 sequence (DNA): TGTGCCAGCAGTGACTCCGAGCAGAATAGCAATCAGCCCCAGCATTTT.

The genes are TRBV5-6 and TRBJ2-1; D gene unclear. Trimming took 4 bases from V and 2 from J, leaving 13 bases between them. Looked up from germline, CDR1 is SGHDT and CDR2 is YYEEEE. The CDR3 is 15 residues long. CDR3 sequence reads: CASSGVSRPYNEQFF. The CDR3 nucleotides are TGTGCCAGCAGCGGCGTTTCCCGGCCCTACAATGAGCAGTTCTTC.

The CDR3 DNA follows: TGTGCCAGCAGTTTATCATCCAACAGGGGGGAGGTAGAGTACTTC. Translation gives CASSLSSNRGEVEYF. This chain connects TRBV27 to TRBJ2-7; TRBD1 aligns across 8 bases. This CDR3 has 15 amino acids. The V segment lost 0 bases and the J segment 11 bases; nucleotides outside the gene matches: 12. CDR1 and CDR2 from the germline V gene are MNHEY and SMNVEV (reference sequence).

V and J are TRBV19 and TRBJ2-7, with a possible D match to TRBD1 (6 bases). The CDR3 runs to 15 residues. V lost 5 bases and J lost 5, with 19 bases in between. The germline CDR1 and CDR2 sequences are LNHDA and SQIVND (reference sequence). CDR3: CASSYSQGDFHEQYF. CDR3 nucleotides: TGTGCCAGTAGTTACTCACAGGGAGATTTCCACGAGCAGTACTTC.

This clone was counted between two and nine times. The CDR3 spells CASMIGGTEAFF. As DNA, the CDR3 is TGTGCCAGTATGATAGGGGGCACTGAAGCTTTCTTT. This chain links TRBV19 with TRBJ1-1; D perhaps matches TRBD1 (6 bases). V lost 7 bases and J 4 bases, leaving 10 bases between the germline ends. The CDR3 is 12 amino acids. CDR1 is LNHDA, CDR2 SQIVND, per germline (reference sequence).